Following are 8 T cell receptor beta chains from one sample sequenced in a study of blood T cells in healthy people across ages. Primed by a sample-barcoded 5' primer and a J-beta primer mix, a second PCR proceeded for 7 to 11 cycles. TCRdb re-called the 5' RACE reads through MiXCR, storing one row per CDR3 protein. The table has 630,000 or so distinct CDR3 sequences, about 30% seen once. Material: blood. These receptors were obtained from a woman at least 80 years old in good health.

This clonotype has just a few counts. A clone one base away is much larger, so this may be a read error. The chain joins TRBV7-8 to TRBJ2-1, with D tentatively TRBD1 or TRBD2 (5 bases each). Trimming removed 5 bases at V and 6 bases at J, with 11 bases between. There are 13 residues in the CDR3. CDR1 SGHVS and CDR2 FQNEAQ come from the germline V gene. This CDR3 reads CASSVGPRNEQFF. For the CDR3, the DNA is TGTGCCAGCAGCGTGGGACCCCGCAATGAGCAGTTCTTC.

Remarks on this clonotype: It may be a read error: a sequence one base away is much more abundant. The CDR3 loop reads CASSRYGTSRADTQYF. The CDR3 DNA follows: TGTGCCAGCAGCCGCTACGGGACTAGCAGGGCAGATACGCAGTATTTT. V usage is TRBV3-1 and J usage is TRBJ2-3, with 9 bases identical to TRBD2. Germline CDR1 and CDR2: LGHDT and YNNKEL (reference sequence). The trim removed 4 bases at V and 4 bases at J, leaving 9 bases unmatched. The CDR3 totals 16 residues.

The rearrangement links TRBV7-9 to TRBJ2-2; D gene uncertain. Germline V gene data show CDR1 as SEHNR and CDR2 as FQNEAQ (reference sequence). Between the trimmed V and J ends, which lost 2 bases and 7 bases, there was a span of 2 bases. This CDR3 has 11 residues. Here the CDR3 reads CASSLHGELFF. The DNA of the CDR3 is TGTGCCAGCAGCTTACACGGGGAGCTGTTTTTT.

This clonotype was seen at least ten times. The CDR3 loop reads CASSLGGGVYEQYF. The CDR3 DNA follows: TGTGCCAGCAGTTTAGGCGGGGGGGTCTACGAGCAGTACTTC. V gene TRBV12-3 or TRBV12-4 combines with J gene TRBJ2-7; 9 bases agree with TRBD2. The length of the CDR3 is 14 residues. J was trimmed by 3 bases and V by 1 base; bases with no gene match: 1.

At least ten counts were recorded for this clonotype. CDR3 region: CASTQTGVQPQHF. DNA for the CDR3: TGTGCCAGCACCCAGACGGGGGTACAGCCCCAGCATTTT. The chain recombines TRBV12-3 or TRBV12-4 with TRBJ1-5; D possibly corresponds to TRBD1 (5 bases). With 7 bases removed from V and 7 bases from J, the gap between germline ends came to 14 bases. The CDR3 length is 13 residues.

As for this clonotype: This sequence may be a read error, since a much larger clone differs from it by one base. The rearrangement links TRBV9 to TRBJ2-1; 13 bases map to TRBD2. The CDR3 runs 19 residues. CDR1 is SGDLS, CDR2 YYNGEE, per germline. CDR3 sequence reads: CASSVGTSGGRSSYDEQFF. CDR3 nucleotides: TGTGCCAGCAGCGTAGGGACTAGCGGGGGACGGAGCTCCTACGATGAGCAGTTCTTC.

Only a few counts were recorded for this clonotype. A much more abundant neighbour one base away suggests this may be a read error. The chain couples TRBV20-1 to TRBJ2-3; D is perhaps TRBD2 (6 bases). V lost 1 base, J lost 8 bases, and 22 bases lay in between. This CDR3 contains 16 residues. The V gene's germline CDR1 is DFQATT and CDR2 SNEGSKA (reference sequence). The CDR3 DNA is TGCAGTGCTAGAGTTCCGAGGGGTCGTTGGGGAGGTACGCAGTATTTT. The encoded protein is CSARVPRGRWGGTQYF.

Ten or more counts support this clonotype. V gene TRBV7-9 combines with J gene TRBJ2-4, with 7 bases matching TRBD1. V gave up 4 bases and J gave up 5 bases; unmatched junction bases: 8. The CDR3 spans 15 residues. In germline, CDR1 is SEHNR, CDR2 FQNEAQ (reference sequence). The CDR3 DNA reads as TGTGCCAGCAGCTACGATGGACAGGCCGAAAACATTCAGTACTTC. Its protein is CASSYDGQAENIQYF.